This is a list of T cell receptor beta chains from one sample in a study of blood T cells in healthy people across ages. Via MiXCR, TCRdb re-called the 5' RACE reads, giving one row per CDR3 protein. The sample lists about 1.5 million distinct CDR3 sequences; approximately 42% were seen once. Sequenced material: blood. The origin of the receptors is a woman younger than 30 in good health. Each CDR3 is given with its conserved first and last residue. D genes are given only for firm matches.

TRBV7-2 NA CASSLRTSQETQYF
TRBV6-5 NA CASSATRFYEQFF
TRBV29-1 NA CSVERVNGYTF
TRBV30 NA CAWSADSKQPQHF
TRBV7-3 TRBD1 CASSVTGGPPTSTDTQYF
TRBV28 TRBD2 CVATTGLAGDNEQFF
TRBV7-2 NA CASSLSGGGRETQYF
TRBV7-2 NA CASSPDWGAFNTEAFF
TRBV3-1 NA CASSQVGGSNQPQHF
TRBV7-2 TRBD2 CASSARLFGGGADETQYF
TRBV14 NA CAGSQEAGPNYGYTF
TRBV20-1 NA CSARDKSTGAFHEQYF
TRBV20-1 NA CSRRGRQETQFF
TRBV27 NA CASSDSLSYNEQFF
TRBV7-9 NA CASSPTAVWGFFQYF
TRBV6-5 TRBD2 CASRAGVGSDTQYF
TRBV11-2 NA CASSLDPGVSPLHF
TRBV5-1 NA CASSLAERPSSYNEQFF
TRBV20-1 NA CSAPGATYNEQFF
TRBV7-9 NA CASSYGLGYNQPQHF
TRBV6-2/TRBV6-3 TRBD2 CASSYSPGGNEQFF
TRBV9 NA CASSVVAGPNYGYTF
TRBV20-1 TRBD1 CSASFQGGTEAFF
TRBV25-1 NA CASSEENQPQHF
TRBV7-9 TRBD1 CAGSLVGAQGVLNTEAFF
TRBV29-1 NA CSVGRGAPDTQYF
TRBV7-2 TRBD2 CASSSQGLASYNEQFF
TRBV20-1 TRBD1 CSASWTGNYNEQYF
TRBV15 NA CATSKRRFYDEQFF
TRBV9 NA CASSVGGTAGYEQYF
TRBV5-1 TRBD2 CASSRGAGGFTDTQYF
TRBV20-1 TRBD2 CSATTRDYLRGGMLEQFF
TRBV12-3/TRBV12-4 TRBD2 CASRYGTSETYEQYF
TRBV7-9 TRBD1 CASSNRGQGNQPQHF
TRBV10-3 NA CAISESEDAEAFF
TRBV4-1 NA CASSPKSAGLRTAEKLFF
TRBV7-2 NA CASRYPGARGAFF
TRBV7-2 NA CASSLGISPSTDTQYF
TRBV20-1 TRBD2 CSASKPTAGVNIQYF
TRBV5-6 TRBD1 CATSVTGTNEQYF
TRBV28 NA CASSLERGTSYEQYF
TRBV7-6 TRBD2 CASSLNSGGLSYNEQFF
TRBV6-5 TRBD1 CASSYSWTGDYEQYF
TRBV12-3/TRBV12-4 NA CASSLFDFSSYNEQYF
TRBV7-2 TRBD1 CASSPPTGSSTDTQYF
TRBV6-5 NA CASSYDRLSANYGYTF
TRBV12-3/TRBV12-4 NA CASSSPRWAEDTQYF
TRBV4-3 NA CASSQETRGYEQFF
TRBV29-1 TRBD1 CGVLETGGWGYTF
TRBV4-1 NA CASSQAVREKLFF
TRBV29-1 NA CSVEGGTWAYEQYF